Listed below are T cell receptor beta chains from one sample, sequenced in a study of T cell responses to AZD1222 COVID-19 vaccine. This table comes from immunoSEQ multiplex PCR, and its TCRdb copy is limited to in-frame clones, with some not included. The sample has under 20,000 clones, more than 80% seen once. Sample: peripheral blood, taken 28 days after the second AZD1222 dose. The source is an adult who received the AZD1222 COVID-19 vaccine. Each CDR3 is given with its conserved first and last residue. Each record gives: D gene, J gene, V gene, clone size, CDR3 protein, CDR3 DNA. A D gene is named only where the DNA matches it firmly. Size values are once, few and many counts, or a class for expanded clones, and some rows have none.

. | TRBJ2-1 | TRBV2 | . | CASSDRQYSYNEQFF | TGTGCCAGCAGTGATCGTCAGTACTCCTACAATGAGCAGTTCTTC
. | TRBJ2-1 | TRBV19 | once | CALLRGNNEQFF | TGTGCCTTACTCCGGGGCAACAATGAGCAGTTCTTC
. | TRBJ2-7 | TRBV5-6 | . | CASSTTSYEQYF | TGTGCCAGCAGCACGACTAGTTACGAGCAGTACTTC
TRBD1 | TRBJ1-1 | TRBV15 | . | CATSRDYRGQGTEAFF | TGTGCCACCAGCAGAGACTACAGGGGGCAAGGGACTGAAGCTTTCTTT
TRBD2 | TRBJ2-7 | TRBV7-2 | . | CASSSTSVYEQYF | TGTGCCAGCAGCTCGACTAGCGTCTACGAGCAGTACTTC
TRBD1 | TRBJ2-4 | TRBV11-3 | . | CASSFRDRENIQYF | TGTGCCAGCAGCTTCCGGGACAGGGAAAACATTCAGTACTTC
TRBD2 | TRBJ2-5 | TRBV19 | . | CASSGGGALSETQYF | TGTGCCAGTAGCGGCGGGGGGGCCTTATCTGAGACCCAGTACTTC
TRBD1 | TRBJ1-5 | TRBV6-2/TRBV6-3 | few | CASSSTGEFNQPQHF | TGTGCCAGCAGTTCGACAGGGGAATTCAATCAGCCCCAGCATTTT
TRBD1 | TRBJ1-2 | TRBV30 | . | CAWRQGAYRNYGYTF | TGTGCCTGGAGGCAGGGGGCCTATAGGAACTATGGCTACACCTTC
TRBD2 | TRBJ2-1 | TRBV7-9 | . | CASSPRGAGGREQFF | TGTGCCAGCAGCCCCAGAGGGGCGGGAGGGCGTGAGCAGTTCTTC
. | TRBJ1-1 | TRBV18 | . | CASSTLDSNTEAFF | TGTGCCAGCTCAACTTTGGACAGCAACACTGAAGCTTTCTTT
. | TRBJ2-2 | TRBV18 | . | CASSLLMGPNTGELFF | TGTGCCAGCTCACTTCTCATGGGACCTAACACCGGGGAGCTGTTTTTT
. | TRBJ2-2 | TRBV4-1 | . | CASSQERAGELFF | TGCGCCAGCAGCCAAGAAAGGGCTGGGGAGCTGTTTTTT
. | TRBJ1-5 | TRBV13 | . | CASSFPNQPQHF | TGTGCCAGCAGCTTCCCCAATCAGCCCCAGCATTTT
. | TRBJ2-1 | TRBV27 | few | CASSQISGREQFF | TGTGCCAGCAGTCAGATCTCCGGACGGGAGCAGTTCTTC
TRBD1 | TRBJ1-1 | TRBV7-9 | . | CASSLADRGSTEAFF | TGTGCCAGCAGCTTAGCGGACAGGGGTTCCACTGAAGCTTTCTTT
. | TRBJ2-3 | TRBV5-4 | . | CASSSRTEADTQYF | TGTGCCAGCAGCTCACGGACAGAGGCAGATACGCAGTATTTT
. | TRBJ1-5 | TRBV19 | . | CASSREQNQPQHF | TGTGCCAGTAGTAGGGAGCAAAATCAGCCCCAGCATTTT
. | TRBJ2-7 | TRBV5-4 | . | CASSSGMLSYEQYF | TGTGCCAGCAGCTCCGGGATGCTTTCCTACGAGCAGTACTTC
. | TRBJ1-1 | TRBV19 | . | CASSMRQENTEAFF | TGTGCCAGTAGTATGCGGCAGGAGAACACTGAAGCTTTCTTT
. | TRBJ2-2 | TRBV6-2/TRBV6-3 | . | CASSWTVFGELFF | TGTGCCAGCAGTTGGACAGTCTTCGGGGAGCTGTTTTTT
TRBD1 | TRBJ1-5 | TRBV6-6 | few | CASSGGTGRYQPQHF | TGTGCCAGCAGTGGGGGGACAGGGAGGTATCAGCCCCAGCATTTT
. | TRBJ1-1 | TRBV10-3 | . | CAISESEKQMNTEAFF | TGTGCCATCAGTGAGTCCGAAAAGCAGATGAACACTGAAGCTTTCTTT
. | TRBJ2-2 | TRBV5-1 | . | CASRLNPDTGELFF | TGCGCCAGCAGGCTGAACCCGGACACCGGGGAGCTGTTTTTT
. | TRBJ2-7 | TRBV7-2 | few | CASSLVGRTYEQYF | TGTGCCAGCAGCTTAGTGGGCAGAACCTACGAGCAGTACTTC
. | TRBJ1-5 | TRBV15 | . | CATSRERDKNQPQHF | TGTGCCACCAGCAGAGAGCGAGACAAAAATCAGCCCCAGCATTTT
TRBD1 | TRBJ1-5 | TRBV7-2 | . | CASSLDRHSNQPQHF | TGTGCCAGCAGTTTGGACAGGCATAGCAATCAGCCCCAGCATTTT
. | TRBJ2-6 | TRBV5-5 | . | CASSFGHSGANVLTF | TGTGCCAGCAGCTTTGGACACTCTGGGGCCAACGTCCTGACTTTC
. | TRBJ2-5 | TRBV5-1 | . | CASSSDELETQYF | TGCGCCAGCAGCTCGGACGAGTTAGAGACCCAGTACTTC
TRBD1 | TRBJ1-6 | TRBV11-2 | . | CASSPLAGGNSPLHF | TGTGCCAGCAGCCCCCTGGCAGGGGGTAATTCACCCCTCCACTTT
. | TRBJ2-7 | TRBV2 | . | CASDGERSGRYEQYF | TGTGCCAGTGATGGTGAAAGATCGGGACGCTACGAGCAGTACTTC
. | TRBJ1-2 | TRBV4-3 | . | CASSQGGMGDNYGYTF | TGCGCCAGCAGCCAAGGGGGGATGGGGGATAACTATGGCTACACCTTC
TRBD1 | TRBJ2-5 | TRBV12-5 | once | CASGLRAGTGGVETQYF | TGTGCTAGTGGTTTGAGGGCCGGGACAGGGGGCGTAGAGACCCAGTACTTC
. | TRBJ1-3 | TRBV6-5 | . | CASSLLPGNTIYF | TGTGCCAGCAGTTTACTCCCTGGAAACACCATATATTTT
TRBD1 | TRBJ2-7 | TRBV23-1 | . | CASSQSATIIGTEPFMTSYEQYF | TGCGCCAGCAGTCAATCGGCCACGATTATCGGGACAGAGCCATTTATGACCTCCTACGAGCAGTACTTC
. | TRBJ1-1 | TRBV5-6 | . | CASSGSVNTEAFF | TGTGCCAGCAGCGGTTCCGTGAACACTGAAGCTTTCTTT
. | TRBJ2-1 | TRBV19 | once | CASSTPGEPYNEQFF | TGTGCCAGTAGTACCCCGGGCGAGCCGTACAATGAGCAGTTCTTC
. | TRBJ1-1 | TRBV28 | . | CASSQRGGVTEAFF | TGTGCCAGCAGTCAGCGCGGAGGGGTCACTGAAGCTTTCTTT
. | TRBJ2-7 | TRBV5-1 | . | CASSSDPKYEQYF | TGCGCCAGCAGCTCGGACCCTAAGTACGAGCAGTACTTC
. | TRBJ1-5 | TRBV19 | . | CASSRGLNNQPQHF | TGTGCCAGTAGTAGGGGACTTAACAATCAGCCCCAGCATTTT
. | TRBJ1-1 | TRBV29-1 | few | CSASEGTNTEAFF | TGCAGCGCCTCGGAGGGGACGAACACTGAAGCTTTCTTT
TRBD1 | TRBJ2-2 | TRBV5-1 | . | CASSLATGGDPGELFF | TGCGCCAGCAGCTTAGCGACAGGGGGTGATCCCGGGGAGCTGTTTTTT
. | TRBJ2-3 | TRBV7-2 | . | CASSSGLGFSDTQYF | TGTGCCAGCAGCTCGGGCCTGGGATTTTCAGATACGCAGTATTTT
TRBD1 | TRBJ1-5 | TRBV4-1 | . | CASSQEDRGNNQPQHF | TGCGCCAGCAGCCAAGAGGACAGGGGGAACAATCAGCCCCAGCATTTT
. | TRBJ2-7 | TRBV2 | . | CAGGAAWGGEQYF | TGTGCCGGGGGGGCGGCCTGGGGTGGGGAGCAGTACTTC
. | TRBJ1-2 | TRBV12-3/TRBV12-4 | . | CASSLGGHYGYTF | TGTGCCAGCAGTTTAGGTGGCCATTATGGCTACACCTTC
TRBD1 | TRBJ1-2 | TRBV6-1 | . | CASSEIQGVWGYTF | TGTGCCAGCAGTGAAATACAGGGGGTATGGGGCTACACCTTC
TRBD2 | TRBJ2-7 | TRBV18 | . | CASSPQFGLAGGRDEQYF | TGTGCCAGCTCACCACAATTCGGGCTAGCGGGGGGCCGAGACGAGCAGTACTTC
. | TRBJ2-2 | TRBV7-9 | . | CASRPGLNTGELFF | TGTGCCAGCAGACCGGGCCTAAACACCGGGGAGCTGTTTTTT
TRBD2 | TRBJ2-1 | TRBV6-1 | . | CASSEAFPAGGYHNEQFF | TGTGCCAGCAGTGAAGCCTTCCCGGCGGGGGGGTACCACAATGAGCAGTTCTTC
TRBD1 | TRBJ2-2 | TRBV10-3 | . | CAISQGQGVAGELFF | TGTGCCATCAGCCAGGGACAGGGAGTCGCCGGGGAGCTGTTTTTT